The rows below give T cell receptor beta chains drawn from one sample of a study of cytomegalovirus exposure and HLA in healthy donors. This table comes from immunoSEQ multiplex PCR, and its TCRdb copy is limited to in-frame clones, with some not included. The table has 150,000 to 200,000 clones, just over 75% seen once. The sample was PBMCs. All receptors come from a woman aged 30 to 39 in good health and CMV-seropositive. Both conserved end residues are part of each CDR3. The order of the fields is D gene, clone size, V gene, J gene, CDR3 protein, CDR3 DNA. A D gene is named only where the DNA matches it firmly. Rows may omit the clone size; those that give it use once, few, many or a size class.

>-|-|TRBV30|TRBJ1-2
CAWSVGPGRGAIFYGYTF
TGTGCCTGGAGTGTAGGCCCGGGCAGGGGAGCGATATTCTATGGCTACACCTTC
>TRBD1|-|TRBV7-8|TRBJ2-3
CASRAGTGVHDTQYF
TGTGCCAGCAGGGCCGGGACAGGGGTTCACGATACGCAGTATTTT
>-|-|TRBV10-3|TRBJ1-2
CAISSGDGYTF
TGTGCCATCAGTTCGGGGGACGGCTACACCTTC
>-|few|TRBV7-2|TRBJ2-1
CASSLDRHDEQFF
TGTGCCAGCAGCTTGGACAGACACGATGAGCAGTTCTTC
>TRBD1|-|TRBV6-5|TRBJ2-1
CASRYSGGITYNEQFF
TGTGCCAGCAGGTACTCAGGGGGTATCACCTACAATGAGCAGTTCTTC
>TRBD1|-|TRBV6-6|TRBJ1-3
CASSWTGSSGNTIYF
TGTGCCAGCAGTTGGACAGGGAGCTCTGGAAACACCATATATTTT
>TRBD2|-|TRBV6-5|TRBJ2-1
CASSYSSYGRADEQFF
TGTGCCAGCAGTTACTCGAGCTACGGGAGGGCGGATGAGCAGTTCTTC
>-|-|TRBV20-1|TRBJ2-7
CSAFASEQYF
TGCAGTGCTTTCGCCAGCGAGCAGTACTTC
>-|-|TRBV25-1|TRBJ2-7
CASSEGTYTYEQYF
TGTGCCAGTTCGGAGGGGACGTATACCTACGAGCAGTACTTC
>-|-|TRBV5-1|TRBJ2-1
CASSLVGGAYNEQFF
TGCGCCAGCAGCTTGGTAGGCGGGGCTTACAATGAGCAGTTCTTC
>TRBD2|-|TRBV9|TRBJ2-7
CASSAEGLGANEQYF
TGTGCCAGCAGCGCCGAGGGACTAGGAGCCAACGAGCAGTACTTC
>TRBD1|-|TRBV19|TRBJ2-5
CASGQAPDRVRETQYF
TGTGCCAGTGGGCAAGCCCCGGACAGGGTGAGAGAGACCCAGTACTTC
>-|-|TRBV5-4|TRBJ2-2
CASSLGQLNTGELFF
TGTGCCAGCAGCTTGGGACAGCTGAACACCGGGGAGCTGTTTTTT
>-|-|TRBV7-2|TRBJ1-2
CASSSWTVTDGYTF
TGTGCCAGCAGCTCTTGGACAGTTACTGATGGCTACACCTTC
>TRBD2|once|TRBV7-8|TRBJ2-7
CASSPGTSVGIEQYF
TGTGCCAGCAGCCCAGGGACTAGCGTGGGGATAGAGCAGTACTTC
>-|-|TRBV4-3|TRBJ1-4
CASSQLLLEKLFF
TGCGCCAGCAGCCAATTACTCTTGGAAAAACTGTTTTTT
>TRBD1|once|TRBV7-9|TRBJ1-1
CASSPRQGKFPEAFF
TGTGCCAGCAGCCCCCGACAGGGCAAGTTCCCTGAAGCTTTCTTT
>TRBD1|-|TRBV5-6|TRBJ1-4
CASSFSTGVEKLFF
TGTGCCAGCAGCTTTTCGACAGGGGTCGAAAAACTGTTTTTT
>-|few|TRBV7-8|TRBJ2-7
CASSQNPTAYYEQYF
TGTGCCAGCAGCCAAAACCCGACAGCCTACTACGAGCAGTACTTC
>TRBD1|-|TRBV4-3|TRBJ2-7
CASSPNLLDRAYEQYF
TGCGCCAGCAGCCCTAATTTATTAGACAGGGCCTACGAGCAGTACTTC
>-|once|TRBV19|TRBJ1-1
CASSTDRGTEAFF
TGTGCCAGTAGTACTGACAGAGGCACTGAAGCTTTCTTT
>TRBD1|-|TRBV30|TRBJ1-2
CAWSVGTGGYGYTF
TGTGCCTGGAGTGTAGGGACAGGGGGCTATGGCTACACCTTC
>-|-|TRBV7-7|TRBJ2-5
CASSLDRFQETQYF
TGTGCCAGCAGCTTAGACAGGTTCCAAGAGACCCAGTACTTC
>-|-|TRBV2|TRBJ1-1
CASSEARRNTEAFF
TGTGCCAGCAGTGAAGCGAGGAGAAACACTGAAGCTTTCTTT
>-|few|TRBV11-3|TRBJ2-2
CASSLDGKRPNTGELFF
TGTGCCAGCAGCTTAGATGGCAAGCGTCCGAACACCGGGGAGCTGTTTTTT
>-|-|TRBV6-4|TRBJ1-3
CASSDWIRTSSGNTIYF
TGTGCCAGCAGTGACTGGATCAGGACAAGCTCTGGAAACACCATATATTTT
>-|-|TRBV28|TRBJ1-2
CASMEGMSLDYTF
TGTGCCAGCATGGAGGGAATGTCCTTGGACTACACCTTC
>TRBD2|-|TRBV7-9|TRBJ2-5
CASSLEAGGAETQYF
TGTGCCAGCAGCTTAGAAGCGGGAGGGGCGGAGACCCAGTACTTC
>TRBD1|-|TRBV7-9|TRBJ1-2
CASSSDRGPAYGYTF
TGTGCCAGCAGCTCGGACAGGGGCCCCGCCTATGGCTACACCTTC
>TRBD1|-|TRBV30|TRBJ1-6
CAWRLPGQVFSPLHF
TGTGCCTGGAGGCTCCCAGGACAGGTCTTTTCACCCCTCCACTTT
>-|few|TRBV12-1|TRBJ2-7
CASSFTGRGTRSYEQYF
TGTGCCAGCAGCTTTACGGGCAGGGGAACTCGTTCCTACGAGCAGTACTTC
>TRBD2|-|TRBV13|TRBJ2-1
CASSFSGGTDYNEQFF
TGTGCCAGCAGCTTTAGCGGGGGAACAGACTACAATGAGCAGTTCTTC
>TRBD2|-|TRBV5-6|TRBJ2-7
CASSLPGGRGVEQYF
TGTGCCAGCAGCTTGCCGGGGGGGCGCGGTGTCGAGCAGTACTTC
>TRBD2|-|TRBV5-6|TRBJ2-5
CASSLGLAGATYQETQYF
TGTGCCAGCAGCTTGGGACTAGCGGGGGCCACGTACCAAGAGACCCAGTACTTC
>TRBD2|-|TRBV7-9|TRBJ2-3
CATTIAGVTDTQYF
TGTGCCACCACCATAGCGGGAGTTACAGATACGCAGTATTTT
>TRBD1|-|TRBV5-1|TRBJ2-6
CASSLGPGGSGANVLTF
TGCGCCAGCAGCTTGGGTCCAGGGGGCTCTGGGGCCAACGTCCTGACTTTC
>-|-|TRBV6-5|TRBJ2-7
CASGPPGTRFYEQYF
TGTGCCAGCGGGCCCCCGGGAACACGATTCTACGAGCAGTACTTC
>-|-|TRBV6-6|TRBJ1-3
CASSPEGHTIYF
TGTGCCAGCAGCCCCGAGGGTCACACCATATATTTT
>TRBD1|-|TRBV6-5|TRBJ1-1
CASSSGTGLNTEAFF
TGTGCCAGCAGTTCAGGGACAGGGTTGAACACTGAAGCTTTCTTT
>TRBD1|once|TRBV5-1|TRBJ1-1
CASSEQGATEAFF
TGCGCCAGCAGTGAACAGGGGGCCACTGAAGCTTTCTTT